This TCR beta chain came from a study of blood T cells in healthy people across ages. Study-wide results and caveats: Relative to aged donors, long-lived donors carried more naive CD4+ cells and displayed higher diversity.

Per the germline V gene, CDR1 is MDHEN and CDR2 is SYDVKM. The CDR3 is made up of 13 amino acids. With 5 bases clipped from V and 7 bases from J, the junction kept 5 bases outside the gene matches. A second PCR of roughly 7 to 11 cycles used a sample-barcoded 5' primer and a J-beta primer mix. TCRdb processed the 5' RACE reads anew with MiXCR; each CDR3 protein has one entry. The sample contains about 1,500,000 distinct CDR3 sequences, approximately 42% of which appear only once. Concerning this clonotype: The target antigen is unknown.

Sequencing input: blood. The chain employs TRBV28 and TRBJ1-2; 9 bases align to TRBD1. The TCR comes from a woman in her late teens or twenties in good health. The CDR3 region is CASSRRTGVGYTF. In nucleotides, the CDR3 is TGTGCCAGCAGTCGCCGGACAGGGGTTGGCTACACCTTC.